The 13 T cell receptor beta chains given below trace back to one sample, sequenced in a study of shared clonotypes between healthy human individuals. Here immunoSEQ multiplex PCR was the method, and the copy in TCRdb shows in-frame clones only, minus some. This sample has about 2.4 million clones; 90% to 95% occur once, and the top ten carry 0.35% to 0.45%. Material: naive CD4+ T cells from PBMCs. Specified subset: CD45RA+ positively selected. The source is a man younger than 30 in good health. Some clones in this sample may be carry-over from other donors' samples.

A remark on this clone: This sample also contains other DNA sequences that code for the same CDR3. The V and J genes are TRBV9 and TRBJ2-1, with 10 bases matching TRBD2. CDR1 is SGDLS, CDR2 YYNGEE, per germline. CDR3 length equals 15 residues. V trimming: 5 bases; J trimming: 3 bases; junction bases outside the gene matches: 5. CDR3 DNA sequence: TGTGCCAGCAGTCTAGCGGGAGATAGCTACAATGAGCAGTTCTTC. Amino acid sequence: CASSLAGDSYNEQFF.

The rearrangement uses TRBV9 and TRBJ2-1; D uncertain. This CDR3 has 11 amino acids. The ends were cut back, 4 bases at V and 8 bases at J, with 7 bases in the middle. CDR1 and CDR2 from the germline V gene are SGDLS and YYNGEE. CDR3 nucleotides: TGTGCCAGCAGCCTCGAGGATGAGCAGTTCTTC. It is translated as CASSLEDEQFF.

This chain uses TRBV28 with TRBJ2-1; maybe TRBD1 (7 bases). Germline lookup yields CDR1 MDHEN and CDR2 SYDVKM. Trimming took 3 bases from V and 2 from J, leaving 11 bases between them. The CDR3 length is 15 residues. CDR3 nucleotide sequence: TGTGCCAGCAGTTTCAGGGGGAGGACCTACAATGAGCAGTTCTTC. Translating it yields CASSFRGRTYNEQFF.

The chain links TRBV9 to TRBJ2-2, with 12 bases that match TRBD2. Germline-derived CDR1 and CDR2 are SGDLS and YYNGEE. V lost 0 bases to trimming and J lost 3 bases; unmatched junction nucleotides: 3. The CDR3 runs 17 residues. The CDR3 DNA reads as TGTGCCAGCAGCGTAGAGGGACTAGCGGGCTACACCGGGGAGCTGTTTTTT. Protein: CASSVEGLAGYTGELFF.

The chain employs TRBV5-3 and TRBJ2-1; TRBD2 aligns across 16 bases. TRBV5-3 is an ORF, with its function uncertain. V lost 3 bases, J lost 6 bases, and 9 bases stayed unmatched. The CDR3 runs 18 residues. For the CDR3, the DNA is TGTGCCAGAAGCTCCACGGGACTAGCGGGAGGGCCTAGCAATGAGCAGTTCTTC. Protein product: CARSSTGLAGGPSNEQFF.

This clone was found once. The V gene is TRBV4-3, the J gene TRBJ2-5, with 10 bases identical to TRBD2. V gave up 4 bases and J gave up 3 bases; unmatched junction bases: 11. This CDR3 is built from 17 residues. From germline, CDR1 is LGHNA and CDR2 YSLEER. CDR3 in DNA: TGCGCCAGCAGCCCTATGACAGGGACTAGCGCCAAAGAGACCCAGTACTTC. It yields the protein CASSPMTGTSAKETQYF.

The chain is built from TRBV30 and TRBJ1-6; 10 bases align to TRBD1. The germline CDR1 and CDR2 sequences are GTSNPN and SVGIG (reference sequence). J gave up 9 bases and V 4 bases, and 3 bases lay outside the gene matches. The CDR3 runs 13 residues. This CDR3 reads CAWTGQGVSPLHF. For the CDR3, the DNA is TGTGCCTGGACAGGACAGGGGGTTTCACCCCTCCACTTT.

The chain links TRBV2 to TRBJ2-3, with D hard to call. The CDR3 consists of 12 residues. V was trimmed by 8 bases and J by 4 bases, leaving 10 bases between them. Germline V CDR1 and CDR2: SNHLY, FYNNEI. CDR3 DNA: TGTGCCAGCTCCCGGGCATCAGATACGCAGTATTTT. Its translation is CASSRASDTQYF.

DNA of the CDR3: TGTGCCAGCATGGCTCTAGCGCGTAACACCGGGGAGCTGTTTTTT. This gives the protein CASMALARNTGELFF. The J gene is TRBJ2-2, the V gene TRBV27, with a tentative D call TRBD2 (6 bases). CDR3 length: 15 amino acids. V lost 7 bases to trimming and J lost 2 bases, with 14 bases between them. Germline-derived CDR1 and CDR2 are MNHEY and SMNVEV (reference sequence).

The rearrangement links TRBV9 to TRBJ2-2; D is undetermined. Trimming removed 0 bases from V and 5 bases from J, with 14 bases in between. Per the germline V gene, CDR1 is SGDLS and CDR2 is YYNGEE. The CDR3 consists of 16 residues. CDR3 region: CASSVDLIRITGELFF. CDR3 DNA sequence: TGTGCCAGCAGCGTAGATTTGATTAGGATAACCGGGGAGCTGTTTTTT.

The V gene is TRBV5-1, the J gene TRBJ1-6, with no clear D. CDR3 length: 18 residues. CDR1 SGHRS and CDR2 YFSETQ come from the germline V gene. V was cut by 2 bases and J by 0 bases, with 15 bases left in between. The chain's CDR3 is CASSFEGGQRSYNSPLHF. For the CDR3, the DNA is TGCGCCAGCAGCTTCGAGGGAGGGCAGCGCTCCTATAATTCACCCCTCCACTTT.

The gene calls are TRBV28 and TRBJ2-5; possibly TRBD2 for D (5 bases). The CDR3 totals 14 residues. Germline CDR1 and CDR2: MDHEN and SYDVKM. This CDR3 is CANDVPGLGETQYF. The CDR3 region has the DNA TGTGCGAACGATGTCCCGGGGTTGGGGGAGACCCAGTACTTC. Full variable domain (rest looked up from reference TRBV28 and TRBJ2-5): DVKVTQSSRYLVKRTGEKVFLECVQDMDHENMFWYRQDPGLGLRLIYFSYDVKMKEKGDIPEGYSVSREKKERFSLILESASTNQTSMYLCANDVPGLGETQYFGPGTRLLVL.

V gene TRBV10-3 combines with J gene TRBJ2-3, with a tentative D call TRBD2 (5 bases). The germline gives CDR1 ENHRY, CDR2 SYGVKD. The CDR3 extends over 14 amino acids. Trimming took off 4 bases at V and 7 bases at J, with 15 bases between the two ends. This CDR3 is CAISVSSSINTQYF. The DNA for the CDR3 is TGTGCCATCAGTGTCTCTAGCAGCATAAATACGCAGTATTTT.